This T cell receptor (beta chain) was obtained from a study of T cells in Graves' hyperthyroidism and ophthalmopathy (dated by TCRdb to between 2018 and 2021). Notes on the research overall: Peripheral blood was collected at initial diagnosis, before any treatment. TCR V-J signatures able to tell the groups apart were searched for in a discovery cohort of more than 90 patients, of whom 40 to 45 had Graves' ophthalmopathy and about 60 had stable Graves' hyperthyroidism. Prospective prediction of ophthalmopathy was tested in an independent validation cohort consisting of about 20 hyperthyroidism patients and over 15 patients who later progressed to ophthalmopathy. The roughly 100 discovery patients were divided at random into training and test sets in a 7:3 ratio. The study also compared thyroid tissue and blood T-cell repertoires from more than five Graves' hyperthyroidism patients. Following sampling, methimazole starting at 30 mg daily was given to hyperthyroidism patients, and high-dose intravenous methylprednisolone was given to ophthalmopathy patients. TCR Vbeta CDR3 sequencing of 135 peripheral blood samples (roughly 43 ophthalmopathy, 75 to 85 hyperthyroidism and around 17 progressor patients) is reported in the paper. Broad study findings and their caveats: No statistical method was used to set the sample size in advance, and investigators knew the group allocation. Ophthalmopathy was separated from stable hyperthyroidism by a 13 V-J signature model, with around 88% sensitivity and approximately 84% specificity obtained in cross-validation and 80%/75% obtained in testing. In validation, the model predicted progression to ophthalmopathy a median of approximately 6.3 months before onset, with about 67% sensitivity and around 76% specificity. Most expanded thyroid clonotypes (frequency above 0.001) were also found in blood, which suggests that blood repertoires may mirror thyroid immune responses.

On this clonotype itself: Its recognized antigen is unknown. No base qualities exist here, and no much larger clone lies one base off it.

Amplification of TCR beta CDR3 regions was carried out from RNA transcripts. For the first round of RT-PCR on the TCR CDR3, the HTBI primer set was used together with the Qiagen OneStep RT-PCR kit. Libraries were constructed in a second round of multiplex PCR, after which size selection and purification were performed. Paired-end sequencing of the libraries was performed with 100 bp reads on an Illumina HiSeq2000. In the original analysis: Raw data were processed with SOAPnuke, discarding reads with adapters, uncalled bases, mean Phred below 15, or no exact constant-primer or identifier match. COPE v1.2.5 was used to merge high-quality paired reads, and clonotypes were defined as unique nucleotide sequences. MiTCR v1.1 was used to align clonotypes to the IMGT TRBV, TRBD and TRBJ reference segments. The analysis included only V-J combinations with a frequency above 0.0001, which together covered around 99% of the repertoires. The TCS score was defined as the ratio of F50 (clonal expansion) to E x V (chaos), calculated using BLOSUM62-based TCRdist between CDR3 peptides within each V-J. Welch's t-statistics and random forest reduced 500 to 650 V-J features to some 14, which were used in a naive Bayes classifier (R e1071). TCRdb ran its own pipeline on the public reads, namely fastp trimming at Q25 and MiXCR clone calling, and kept in-frame beta chains. Each CDR3 protein gets just one entry, which takes the most common genes and DNA from the rows behind it. The V and J calls shown here were made by TCRdb, not taken from the authors' results. This sample comprises roughly 500,000 distinct CDR3 sequences, about 22% of them detected only once. In total, the top ten clones hold around 54% of the sample.

Ophthalmopathy patients had moderately to severely active disease, Clinical Activity Score of at least 3, NOSPECS grade of at least 4, and duration under 3 months. Exclusion was applied to patients with uncontrolled infections, other autoimmune diseases, pregnancy or lactation. Diagnoses were established on the basis of clinical symptoms, serum thyroxine and TRAb, thyroid ultrasound, and orbital computed tomography. PBMCs were separated from 8 to 10 ml of fresh peripheral blood using Ficoll-Paque density gradient centrifugation. Trizol reagent was used to extract total RNA, and RNA quality was then checked on an Agilent 2100 Bioanalyzer. The cysteine opens and the phenylalanine closes a CDR3 of 18 amino acids. Just the 54-base CDR3 DNA is kept, in frame starting at base 1. V lost 0 bases and J lost 2 bases; the stretch between them is 17 bases long. CDR1 and CDR2, per the germline V gene (reference sequence), are MNHNY and SVGAGI.

The sequence was collected from a woman aged 65 to 85 with Graves' ophthalmopathy. The V gene is TRBV6-6 and the J gene is TRBJ1-5; the D gene is perhaps TRBD1, on 5 matching bases. The specimen sequenced was blood. The bases are TGTGCCAGCAGTTACTCCAGGGACCCCCGAGGGGGCAATCAGCCCCAGCATTTT. Its translation is CASSYSRDPRGGNQPQHF.